Following are 24 T cell receptor beta chains from one sample sequenced in a study of blood T cell repertoires in COVID-19. Some clones are missing from TCRdb's copy, which holds only in-frame ones; the method was immunoSEQ multiplex PCR. The sample carries roughly 200,000 clones, more than 65% recorded once. The sample was peripheral blood. The source of these receptors is a human donor in a cohort sampled during active COVID-19.

J is TRBJ2-7 and V is TRBV5-4, with TRBD1 matching over 9 bases. CDR1 and CDR2 (germline): SGHNT, YYREEE (reference sequence). CDR3 length equals 15 residues. With 4 bases clipped from V and 4 bases from J, the junction kept 9 bases outside the gene matches. The CDR3 loop reads CASSLWGGQGYEQYF. CDR3 nucleotides: TGTGCCAGCAGCCTGTGGGGAGGACAGGGGTACGAGCAGTACTTC.

CDR3 region: CASSLSSGLYNEQFF. In DNA form, the CDR3 reads TGCGCCAGCAGCTTGTCTAGCGGGCTCTACAATGAGCAGTTCTTC. The rearrangement joins TRBV5-1 to TRBJ2-1, with TRBD2 matching 8 bases. The J segment lost 3 bases and the V segment lost 1 base, leaving 3 bases of the junction unmatched. The CDR3 runs 15 residues. Germline CDR1 and CDR2: SGHRS and YFSETQ. Combining the CDR3 with reference TRBV5-1 and TRBJ2-1 gives the whole variable domain KAGVTQTPRYLIKTRGQQVTLSCSPISGHRSVSWYQQTPGQGLQFLFEYFSETQRNKGNFPGRFSGRQFSNSRSEMNVSTLELGDSALYLCASSLSSGLYNEQFFGPGTRLTVL.

The genes are TRBV6-1 and TRBJ1-2; TRBD1 aligns across 9 bases. The ends lost 3 bases at V and 8 bases at J; junction bases unmatched: 10. Germline CDR1 MNHNS, CDR2 SASEGT. The CDR3 sequence is 15 residues long. The CDR3: CASSDGQGIRWGYTF. CDR3 nucleotide sequence: TGTGCCAGCAGTGACGGACAGGGGATTCGATGGGGCTACACCTTC.

The chain uses TRBV28 and TRBJ2-2; 13 bases are shared with TRBD2. The CDR3 consists of 20 residues. J lost 3 bases, V lost 3 bases, and 13 bases had no gene match. The germline gives CDR1 MDHEN, CDR2 SYDVKM. The DNA for the CDR3 is TGTGCCAGCAGTTTCTTCGGACTAGCGGGAGAGAAGTTGGACACCGGGGAGCTGTTTTTT. Translation: CASSFFGLAGEKLDTGELFF. The variable domain in full, completed from reference TRBV28 and TRBJ2-2, reads DVKVTQSSRYLVKRTGEKVFLECVQDMDHENMFWYRQDPGLGLRLIYFSYDVKMKEKGDIPEGYSVSREKKERFSLILESASTNQTSMYLCASSFFGLAGEKLDTGELFFGEGSRLTVL.

This chain joins TRBV2 and TRBJ2-1, with a possible D match to TRBD1 (6 bases). Germline V gene lookup returns CDR1 SNHLY and CDR2 FYNNEI. Trimming removed 4 bases at V and 0 bases at J, with 10 bases between. The CDR3 loop spans 15 amino acids. For the CDR3, the DNA is TGTGCCAGCAGTGTAGGGACACCCTCCTACAATGAGCAGTTCTTC. Its protein is CASSVGTPSYNEQFF. Full variable domain (rest looked up from reference TRBV2 and TRBJ2-1): EPEVTQTPSHQVTQMGQEVILRCVPISNHLYFYWYRQILGQKVEFLVSFYNNEISEKSEIFDDQFSVERPDGSNFTLKIRSTKLEDSAMYFCASSVGTPSYNEQFFGPGTRLTVL.

The V and J genes are TRBV27 and TRBJ2-7, with D maybe TRBD1 (5 bases). This CDR3 region has 12 residues. Between the trimmed V and J ends, which lost 6 bases and 5 bases, there was a span of 11 bases. The germline CDR1 and CDR2 sequences are MNHEY and SMNVEV (reference sequence). This CDR3 reads CASSDRSHEQYF. The CDR3 DNA reads TGTGCCAGCAGCGACAGATCACACGAGCAGTACTTC.

The V and J genes are TRBV30 and TRBJ2-7; tentatively, D is TRBD2 (6 bases). The CDR3 spans 15 residues. Trimming stripped 2 bases from V and 6 bases from J, with 20 bases between. The germline gives CDR1 GTSNPN, CDR2 SVGIG (reference sequence). This CDR3 is CAWSRGPGVSTEQYF. The CDR3 DNA sequence: TGTGCCTGGAGTCGGGGCCCGGGGGTATCCACCGAGCAGTACTTC. The variable domain in full, with the rest retrieved from reference TRBV30 and TRBJ2-7, is SQTIHQWPATLVQPVGSPLSLECTVEGTSNPNLYWYRQAAGRGLQLLFYSVGIGQISSEVPQNLSASRPQDRQFILSSKKLLLSDSGFYLCAWSRGPGVSTEQYFGPGTRLTVT.

The chain has TRBV11-2 and TRBJ2-7, with TRBD1 identical over 7 bases. Germline CDR1 and CDR2: SGHAT and FQNNGV. The CDR3 loop spans 14 amino acids. V shed 1 base and J 3 bases; nucleotides not matched to a gene: 3. The CDR3 sequence: CASSLGTGNYEQYF. DNA for the CDR3: TGTGCCAGCAGCTTAGGGACAGGAAACTACGAGCAGTACTTC.

The V call is TRBV28, the J call TRBJ1-2; D not certain. Germline V gene lookup returns CDR1 MDHEN and CDR2 SYDVKM. The CDR3 runs 13 residues. Trimming pared 5 bases from V and 8 bases from J, leaving 15 bases between. The CDR3 region has the DNA TGTGCCAGCAGTGCCGGCTACGCGGGAGGCTACACCTTC. Translated: CASSAGYAGGYTF.

The gene calls are TRBV4-2 and TRBJ2-7; 7 bases fit TRBD1. Germline lookup yields CDR1 LGHNA and CDR2 YNFKEQ. There are 15 residues in the CDR3. V dropped 4 bases and J dropped 0; count of bases not matched to a gene: 6. The CDR3 DNA sequence: TGTGCCAGCAGCCCCGAGACAGGGAGCTCCTACGAGCAGTACTTC. This encodes CASSPETGSSYEQYF.

Details on this clone: Distinct nucleotide sequences in the sample also encode this CDR3. The chain uses TRBV7-2 and TRBJ2-1, with D possibly being TRBD1 (5 bases). The germline gives CDR1 SGHTA, CDR2 FQGNSA. The CDR3 loop spans 15 amino acids. Trimming removed 1 base at V and 0 bases at J, with 7 bases between. CDR3 residues: CASSLDRSSYNEQFF. CDR3 nucleotide sequence: TGTGCCAGCAGCTTAGACAGGAGCTCCTACAATGAGCAGTTCTTC.

CDR3 protein: CASVGPGLANNEQFF. CDR3 nucleotide sequence: TGTGCCAGCGTGGGGCCGGGACTAGCGAACAATGAGCAGTTCTTC. The chain links TRBV28 to TRBJ2-1; 10 bases line up with TRBD2. The CDR3 length is 15 residues. Germline V gene data show CDR1 as MDHEN and CDR2 as SYDVKM. The ends lost 8 bases at V and 5 bases at J; junction bases unmatched: 9.

V and J are TRBV30 and TRBJ2-1, with 10 bases fitting TRBD2. This CDR3 is 13 amino acids long. V was pared by 4 bases and J by 7 bases, with 4 bases of the junction left unmatched. CDR1 GTSNPN and CDR2 SVGIG come from the germline V gene (reference sequence). The CDR3, as DNA: TGTGCCTGGATAGCGGGAGGAGCAAATGAGCAGTTCTTC. Encoded protein: CAWIAGGANEQFF.

The chain couples TRBV18 to TRBJ2-1; possibly TRBD2 for D (5 bases). Trimming cost V 3 bases and J 2 bases, with 14 bases left between them. The CDR3 is 16 residues long. Germline V gene data show CDR1 as KGHSH and CDR2 as LQKENI. CDR3 loop: CASSPPGAVAYNEQFF. In DNA, the CDR3 is TGTGCCAGCTCACCTCCTGGAGCGGTGGCCTACAATGAGCAGTTCTTC.

The rearrangement uses TRBV28 and TRBJ2-1; weak D call: TRBD2 (5 bases). Germline V gene sequence: CDR1 MDHEN, CDR2 SYDVKM. The germline V and J ends were trimmed by 2 bases and 12 bases, with 14 bases remaining between them. The CDR3 contains 13 residues. The CDR3 sequence: CASSLQAVAWQFF. Here the CDR3 DNA reads TGTGCCAGCAGTTTACAAGCGGTCGCATGGCAGTTCTTC.

This clone was recorded once. J is TRBJ2-1 and V is TRBV3-1 (or the pseudogene TRBV3-2); 10 nucleotides agree with TRBD2. Unmatched junction bases numbered 9, after V lost 0 bases and J lost 10 bases. From germline, CDR1 is LGHDT and CDR2 YNNKEL (reference sequence). The CDR3 is 16 residues long. CDR3 in DNA: TGTGCCAGCAGCCAAGATCTAGTAGCGGGAGGATGGGAGCAGTTCTTC. This codes for CASSQDLVAGGWEQFF.

The gene calls are TRBV12-5 and TRBJ1-5; 9 bases fit TRBD1. V was pared by 0 bases and J by 4 bases, with 7 bases of the junction left unmatched. CDR3 length: 17 residues. The germline CDR1 and CDR2 sequences are LGHNT and FRNRAP. CDR3 region: CASGLVHGTGWNQPQHF. In DNA, the CDR3 is TGTGCTAGTGGTTTGGTACACGGGACAGGGTGGAATCAGCCCCAGCATTTT.

On this clone: In the same sample, other DNA sequences code for this CDR3. This chain uses TRBV7-9 with TRBJ2-2; TRBD1 aligns across 7 bases. The CDR3 loop spans 15 amino acids. J was trimmed by 4 bases and V by 1 base; bases with no gene match: 3. Germline V gives CDR1 SEHNR, CDR2 FQNEAQ (reference sequence). In nucleotides, the CDR3 is TGTGCCAGCAGCTTAGTGGCAGGGGGCACCGGGGAGCTGTTTTTT. Protein: CASSLVAGGTGELFF. Based on the CDR3 plus reference TRBV7-9 and TRBJ2-2, the full variable domain is DTGVSQNPRHKITKRGQNVTFRCDPISEHNRLYWYRQTLGQGPEFLTYFQNEAQLEKSRLLSDRFSAERPKGSFSTLEIQRTEQGDSAMYLCASSLVAGGTGELFFGEGSRLTVL.

This clone was found a few times. This chain links TRBV5-6 with TRBJ2-7, with TRBD1 identical over 9 bases. Germline V gives CDR1 SGHDT, CDR2 YYEEEE. CDR3 length equals 19 residues. The junction had 20 bases not matched to a gene; V was cut back by 3 bases and J by 4 bases. CDR3 residues: CASSSQAPTGGSPLYEQYF. The DNA for the CDR3 is TGTGCCAGCAGCTCCCAAGCCCCAACAGGGGGCAGTCCCCTGTACGAGCAGTACTTC.

The chain couples TRBV28 to TRBJ1-2; the D gene is possibly TRBD1 (6 bases). This CDR3 has 15 amino acids. Germline-derived CDR1 and CDR2 are MDHEN and SYDVKM. Trimming cost V 8 bases and J 2 bases, with 18 bases left between them. CDR3 residues: CASRSQGRANYGYTF. The CDR3 DNA reads as TGTGCCAGCCGATCCCAGGGGCGCGCAAACTATGGCTACACCTTC.

The chain combines TRBV30 with TRBJ1-1; 11 bases agree with TRBD1. Germline CDR1 is GTSNPN and CDR2 is SVGIG (reference sequence). The J segment lost 5 bases and the V segment lost 5 bases, leaving 7 bases of the junction unmatched. The CDR3 contains 14 residues. In DNA form, the CDR3 reads TGTGCCTGGGAACCCGGGACAGGGGGGACTGAAGCTTTCTTT. It encodes CAWEPGTGGTEAFF.

The chain joins TRBV7-2 to TRBJ2-5, with 8 bases fitting TRBD2. The CDR3 extends over 15 amino acids. With V trimmed by 1 base and J by 1 base, 2 bases remained unmatched. Germline V gene lookup returns CDR1 SGHTA and CDR2 FQGNSA. CDR3: CASSLDGRVQETQYF. The CDR3 coding sequence is TGTGCCAGCAGCTTAGACGGGAGGGTCCAAGAGACCCAGTACTTC.

The V call is TRBV2, the J call TRBJ2-5, with 11 positions matching TRBD1. CDR3 size: 15 residues. The V segment lost 6 bases and the J segment 2 bases; nucleotides outside the gene matches: 5. Germline V gene data show CDR1 as SNHLY and CDR2 as FYNNEI. The CDR3 sequence: CASRSDRGLQETQYF. As DNA, the CDR3 is TGTGCCAGCAGATCGGACAGGGGGCTTCAAGAGACCCAGTACTTC.

This clone came up a few times. CDR3 protein: CASSLRQGARAFF. In DNA, the CDR3 is TGTGCCAGCAGTTTAAGACAGGGTGCAAGGGCTTTCTTT. The rearrangement uses TRBV28 and TRBJ1-1; 7 bases line up with TRBD1. This CDR3 region has 13 residues. Germline V gives CDR1 MDHEN, CDR2 SYDVKM. J lost 11 bases, V lost 2 bases, and 8 bases had no gene match.